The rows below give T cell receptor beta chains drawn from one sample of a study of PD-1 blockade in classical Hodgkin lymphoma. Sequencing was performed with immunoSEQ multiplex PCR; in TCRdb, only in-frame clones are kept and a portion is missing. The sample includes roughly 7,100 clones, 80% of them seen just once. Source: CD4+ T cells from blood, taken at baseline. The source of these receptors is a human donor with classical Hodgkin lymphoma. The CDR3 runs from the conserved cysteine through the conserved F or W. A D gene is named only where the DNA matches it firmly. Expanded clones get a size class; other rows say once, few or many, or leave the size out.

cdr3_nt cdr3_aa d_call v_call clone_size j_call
TGTGCCAGCAGCTCGACTGGGGTTGCCGGTCAGCCCCAGCATTTT CASSSTGVAGQPQHF NA TRBV7-2 few TRBJ1-5
TGTGCCAGCTCACCGGGGACCACCGGCGATAAACTGTTTTTT CASSPGTTGDKLFF NA TRBV18 NA TRBJ1-4
TGTGCCAGCCGAGGTAGGGGGGTTATGTATGAGCAGTTCTTC CASRGRGVMYEQFF NA TRBV11-2 large TRBJ2-1
TGTGCCAGCAGTAAATCACGACTTGAAGAGACCCAGTACTTC CASSKSRLEETQYF NA TRBV6-5 NA TRBJ2-5
TGTGCCAGCTCACCCCTCAATGAGCAGTTCTTC CASSPLNEQFF NA TRBV18 once TRBJ2-1
TGCGCCAGCAGCCAGGGTTTCGACAACCGCCCCTACGAGCAGTACTTC CASSQGFDNRPYEQYF NA TRBV4-3 NA TRBJ2-7
TGTGCCAGCAGTCGACAGGAAAACACCATATATTTT CASSRQENTIYF NA TRBV25-1 NA TRBJ1-3
TGTGCCAGTAGTATATTAGGTGGGACAGCCACCGGGGAGCTGTTTTTT CASSILGGTATGELFF TRBD1 TRBV19 NA TRBJ2-2
TGCGCCAGCAGCTTGACAGGCCTAGCTCGGGAAAAACTGTTTTTT CASSLTGLAREKLFF NA TRBV5-1 NA TRBJ1-4
TGTGCCAGTAGTTTCCGACAGCGGACCGTTGCGTTTCGGCCCCAGCATTTT CASSFRQRTVAFRPQHF NA TRBV19 NA TRBJ1-5
TGTGCCAGCAACCGGGACAGGGGACGACTAGCCAAAAACATTCAGTACTTC CASNRDRGRLAKNIQYF TRBD1 TRBV6-4 NA TRBJ2-4
TGTGCCAGCAGACTACCTGTGCGGGGGGACTCTAACTATGGCTACACCTTC CASRLPVRGDSNYGYTF NA TRBV2 NA TRBJ1-2
TGTGCCAGCAGTTCCAGGGGGCGGGTCACTGAAGCTTTCTTT CASSSRGRVTEAFF TRBD1 TRBV28 NA TRBJ1-1
TGTGCCAGTTCTAGGGACTCCTATACGCAGTATTTT CASSRDSYTQYF NA TRBV9 NA TRBJ2-3
TGTGCCTGGAGTGTATCGGGGGACTATGGCTACACCTTC CAWSVSGDYGYTF NA TRBV30 NA TRBJ1-2
TGTGCCAGCAGTGGACAGGGTAGCAATCAGCCCCAGCATTTT CASSGQGSNQPQHF TRBD1 TRBV6-1 few TRBJ1-5
TGTGCCAGCAGGATAAGCAGTAACTATGGCTACACCTTC CASRISSNYGYTF NA TRBV6-1 once TRBJ1-2
TGTGCCAGCAGCTCCACAGACCTCGCGAACACCGGGGAGCTGTTTTTT CASSSTDLANTGELFF NA TRBV7-9 NA TRBJ2-2
TGTGCCAGCAGCTTAAAGCGGGGGGCCACCGGGGAGCTGTTTTTT CASSLKRGATGELFF TRBD2 TRBV11-3 NA TRBJ2-2
TGCAGCGTTGGGGCAGGTAGTAGTCAGCCCCAGCATTTT CSVGAGSSQPQHF NA TRBV29-1 NA TRBJ1-5
TGCGCCAGCGCCGAAGAGGACACCTTCTACGAGCAGTACTTC CASAEEDTFYEQYF NA TRBV4-1 NA TRBJ2-7
TGTGCCAGCAGTTCGGGTCTCTCCTATAATTCACCCCTCCACTTT CASSSGLSYNSPLHF NA TRBV2 NA TRBJ1-6
TGTGCCAGTAGCGTCAGCACAGATACGCAGTATTTT CASSVSTDTQYF NA TRBV19 NA TRBJ2-3
TGCGCCAGCAGTGAGAGGCACATAGTAGGGCCGAATCAGCCCCAGCATTTT CASSERHIVGPNQPQHF NA TRBV10-1 NA TRBJ1-5
TGTGCCATCAGTGCGGGGACCGTTTGGGGCACTGAAGCTTTCTTT CAISAGTVWGTEAFF NA TRBV10-3 NA TRBJ1-1
TGTGCCAGCAGTTCCCAGGACGGGAGATATGGCTACACCTTC CASSSQDGRYGYTF NA TRBV27 few TRBJ1-2
TGTGCCAGCAGCTTAGCCGGGAGGGGCTGGGACACTGAAGCTTTCTTT CASSLAGRGWDTEAFF NA TRBV7-2 once TRBJ1-1
TGTGCCAGCAAGGGTCTGAACACTGAAGCTTTCTTT CASKGLNTEAFF NA TRBV18 NA TRBJ1-1
TGTGCCAGCAGCTTAGCGCAGGGCCCCGATACGCAGTATTTT CASSLAQGPDTQYF NA TRBV7-2 NA TRBJ2-3
TGTGCCAGCAGCTTTGATTATGGCAGGGGAGCTGAAAAACTGTTTTTT CASSFDYGRGAEKLFF NA TRBV5-8 NA TRBJ1-4
TGTGCCTGGTCCGGGACCCACTACAATGAGCAGTTCTTC CAWSGTHYNEQFF NA TRBV30 NA TRBJ2-1
TGCGCCAGCAGCGAAGGAGGCAGGGGGACAGATACGCAGTATTTT CASSEGGRGTDTQYF TRBD1 TRBV4-3 NA TRBJ2-3
TGTGCCAGCAGTTTCAGGACTAGCGGGACAAATGAGCAGTTCTTC CASSFRTSGTNEQFF TRBD2 TRBV6-5 once TRBJ2-1
TGTGCCAGCAGCTTCAGCAATGAGCAGTTCTTC CASSFSNEQFF NA TRBV5-6 NA TRBJ2-1
TGTGCCAGCAGCTTACCCCAGCGGGGGACTAGCGGGAGCGTGACCCAGTACTTC CASSLPQRGTSGSVTQYF TRBD2 TRBV7-6 NA TRBJ2-5
TGTGCCAGCAGTGATTCCGGGACCAAGAATGAAAAACTGTTTTTT CASSDSGTKNEKLFF NA TRBV6-6 NA TRBJ1-4
TGTGCCAGCAGCCTTGGGGTTAACTATGGCTACACCTTC CASSLGVNYGYTF NA TRBV7-2 NA TRBJ1-2
TGTGCCAGCAGTGCCCGGGACAGGGGTAGCTATGGCTACACCTTC CASSARDRGSYGYTF TRBD1 TRBV28 NA TRBJ1-2
TGTGCCAGCAGCGTCTACCCTAGCGGAGACACAGATACGCAGTATTTT CASSVYPSGDTDTQYF TRBD2 TRBV9 NA TRBJ2-3
TGTGCCAGCAGTGATGGACTATCACGCTCTGGGGCCAACGTCCTGACTTTC CASSDGLSRSGANVLTF NA TRBV2 NA TRBJ2-6
TGTGCCAGCAGGATGGGCGGACCTCTCTATAATTCACCCCTCCACTTT CASRMGGPLYNSPLHF NA TRBV28 NA TRBJ1-6
TGTGCCAGCAGCAAAGAGGAAGGGACAGGGGGTGTCTACGAGCAGTACTTC CASSKEEGTGGVYEQYF NA TRBV21-1 NA TRBJ2-7
TGTGCCAGCAGCCAAACCCCAGGGTTTTTGGCCACTGAAGCTTTCTTT CASSQTPGFLATEAFF NA TRBV5-6 NA TRBJ1-1
TGTGCCAGCTCGTTTGAACTAGCGGCCTACGAGCAGTACTTC CASSFELAAYEQYF TRBD2 TRBV5-6 NA TRBJ2-7
TGTGCCAGCAGCTTAGTCGGGAAGAAGAGTATTTACAATGAGCAGTTCTTC CASSLVGKKSIYNEQFF NA TRBV11-2 NA TRBJ2-1
TGCGCCAGCAGTGAGCCTCTAGCGGGGGGCCCGAACACCGGGGAGCTGTTTTTT CASSEPLAGGPNTGELFF TRBD2 TRBV10-1 NA TRBJ2-2
TGTGCCAGCAGTTTTATATCTGGCTACACCTTC CASSFISGYTF NA TRBV28 NA TRBJ1-2
TGTGCCAGCAGTGCCGGACAGGGGACAGATACGCAGTATTTT CASSAGQGTDTQYF TRBD1 TRBV25-1 few TRBJ2-3
TGTGCCAGCAGCCCGGGACCAATTAATGAGCAGTTCTTC CASSPGPINEQFF NA TRBV7-8 NA TRBJ2-1
TGTGCCATCAGTCTACAGGGGGCTGACACTGAAGCTTTCTTT CAISLQGADTEAFF TRBD1 TRBV10-3 NA TRBJ1-1
TGTGCCAGCAGCTCGACAGGAGACAAAAACATTCAGTACTTC CASSSTGDKNIQYF NA TRBV5-5 NA TRBJ2-4
TGTGCCAGCAGCCGCGGACAGGGATGGTACTACAATGAGCAGTTCTTC CASSRGQGWYYNEQFF TRBD1 TRBV14 NA TRBJ2-1
TGTGCCTGGAGTGGACAGGGGTTTAACACTGAAGCTTTCTTT CAWSGQGFNTEAFF TRBD1 TRBV30 few TRBJ1-1